The 9 T cell receptor beta chains reported below all come from one sample, sequenced in a study of tumor-infiltrating lymphocytes in localized non-small cell lung cancer. The method was immunoSEQ multiplex PCR; TCRdb's version includes in-frame clones alone and lacks a portion of them. The top ten clones hold around 5% of a sample with 15,000 to 20,000 clones, 65% to 80% of them seen once. Material for sequencing was lung tumor tissue. These receptors were taken from a human donor with non-small cell lung cancer.

The chain joins TRBV11-2 to TRBJ1-4; the D gene is possibly TRBD1 (5 bases). The V end was cut by 8 bases, the J end by 5 bases, with 15 bases between. The CDR3 contains 14 residues. CDR1 is SGHAT, CDR2 FQNNGV, per germline. The CDR3 DNA follows: TGTGCCAGCGGGACCGGGACCGCGAATGAAAAACTGTTTTTT. It encodes CASGTGTANEKLFF.

V is TRBV6-1 and J is TRBJ1-5, with D maybe TRBD1 (5 bases). Germline CDR1 is MNHNS and CDR2 is SASEGT. This CDR3 comprises 15 residues. With 7 bases removed from V and 0 bases from J, the gap between germline ends came to 13 bases. The CDR3 bases are TGTGCCAGCACCGACAGCCCATATAGCAATCAGCCCCAGCATTTT. This encodes CASTDSPYSNQPQHF.

The V call is TRBV7-2, the J call TRBJ2-7; no definite D call. V dropped 5 bases and J dropped 2 bases, with 10 bases sitting between them. The CDR3 has 13 amino acids. Germline assignment: CDR1 SGHTA and CDR2 FQGNSA. The CDR3 DNA reads as TGTGCCAGCAGCCCCCGGACGGCCTACGAGCAGTACTTC. This sequence encodes CASSPRTAYEQYF.

J is TRBJ2-5 and V is TRBV5-1; 9 bases agree with TRBD2. Germline V CDR1 and CDR2: SGHRS, YFSETQ. The CDR3 consists of 16 residues. V shed 0 bases and J 4 bases; nucleotides not matched to a gene: 7. In DNA, the CDR3 is TGCGCCAGCAGCTTGGCCGGCGGGGGGGCGGGAGAGACCCAGTACTTC. This gives the protein CASSLAGGGAGETQYF.

The chain employs TRBV6-1 and TRBJ1-4; the D gene is possibly TRBD1 (6 bases). CDR1 is MNHNS and CDR2 is SASEGT in the germline V gene. This CDR3 spans 15 amino acids. Deletions cut 5 bases from V and 7 bases from J, with 17 bases between. The CDR3 here is CASSINWAGAEKLFF. The CDR3 DNA follows: TGTGCCAGCAGTATTAATTGGGCAGGGGCTGAAAAACTGTTTTTT.

The chain has TRBV27 and TRBJ2-7; D possibly corresponds to TRBD2 (7 bases). CDR3 length: 13 residues. Germline V gene lookup returns CDR1 MNHEY and CDR2 SMNVEV (reference sequence). With 4 bases removed from V and 2 bases from J, the gap between germline ends came to 9 bases. The CDR3 loop reads CASSSGGPYEQYF. The CDR3 DNA sequence: TGTGCCAGCAGTTCGGGGGGCCCCTACGAGCAGTACTTC.

The J gene is TRBJ1-4, the V gene TRBV5-1, with TRBD1 identical over 7 bases. The V and J ends lost 5 bases and 6 bases, in that order; junction bases with no gene match: 13. Germline V gives CDR1 SGHRS, CDR2 YFSETQ. This CDR3 region has 16 residues. The chain's CDR3 is CASSSNQGQTDEKLFF. The CDR3 DNA reads TGCGCCAGCAGTTCTAACCAGGGACAGACGGATGAAAAACTGTTTTTT.

CDR3 sequence: CASSYEGYNQPQHF. The CDR3 DNA follows: TGTGCCAGCAGTTACGAGGGGTACAATCAGCCCCAGCATTTT. J is TRBJ1-5 and V is TRBV6-5; D is perhaps TRBD1 (5 bases). The CDR3 runs 14 residues. V was clipped by 2 bases and J by 3 bases, with 8 bases between them. Germline V gene sequence: CDR1 MNHEY, CDR2 SVGAGI.

This clone turned up a few times. This chain connects TRBV4-1 to TRBJ1-5; 7 nucleotides line up with TRBD1. J lost 0 bases, V lost 4 bases, and 9 bases had no gene match. This CDR3 has 17 amino acids. Germline V gene sequence: CDR1 MGHRA, CDR2 YSYEKL. The CDR3 region is CASSPAPGTASNQPQHF. The CDR3, as DNA: TGCGCCAGCAGCCCAGCCCCCGGGACAGCTAGCAATCAGCCCCAGCATTTT.